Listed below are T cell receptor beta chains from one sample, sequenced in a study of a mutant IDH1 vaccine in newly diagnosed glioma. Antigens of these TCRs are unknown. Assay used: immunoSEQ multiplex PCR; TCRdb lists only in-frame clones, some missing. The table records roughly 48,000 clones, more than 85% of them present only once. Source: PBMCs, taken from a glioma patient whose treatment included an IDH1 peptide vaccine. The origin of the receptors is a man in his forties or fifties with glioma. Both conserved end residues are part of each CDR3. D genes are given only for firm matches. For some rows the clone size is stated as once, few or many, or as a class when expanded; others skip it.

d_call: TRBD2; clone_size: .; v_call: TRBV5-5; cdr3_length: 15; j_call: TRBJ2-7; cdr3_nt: TGTGCCAGCAGCTTGGGGGCGGGAGTTGGTTACGAGCAGTACTTC; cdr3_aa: CASSLGAGVGYEQYF
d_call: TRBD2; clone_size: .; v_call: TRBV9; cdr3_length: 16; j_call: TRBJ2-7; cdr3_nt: TGTGCCAGCAGCGTGGGCTTGGGAGCGGGGGCCTACGAGCAGTACTTC; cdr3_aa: CASSVGLGAGAYEQYF
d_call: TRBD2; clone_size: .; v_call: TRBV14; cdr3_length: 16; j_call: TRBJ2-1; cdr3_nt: TGTGCCAGCAGCCCTACGGGACTAGCGGGAGGATTTGAGCAGTTCTTC; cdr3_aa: CASSPTGLAGGFEQFF
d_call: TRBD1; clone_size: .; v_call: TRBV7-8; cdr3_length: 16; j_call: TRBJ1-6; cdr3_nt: TGTGCCAGCAGCGTGACAGGGAACTCCTATAATTCACCCCTCCACTTT; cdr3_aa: CASSVTGNSYNSPLHF
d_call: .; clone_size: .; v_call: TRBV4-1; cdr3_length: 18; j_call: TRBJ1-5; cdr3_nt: TGCGCCAGCAGCCAAGGGGCCCTTGGCCCCAGGGCGGCTCAGCCCCAGCATTTT; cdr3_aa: CASSQGALGPRAAQPQHF
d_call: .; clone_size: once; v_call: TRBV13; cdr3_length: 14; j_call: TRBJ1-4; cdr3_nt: TGTGCCAGCAGCTTAAGGGGGGCTGGTGAAAAACTGTTTTTT; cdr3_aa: CASSLRGAGEKLFF
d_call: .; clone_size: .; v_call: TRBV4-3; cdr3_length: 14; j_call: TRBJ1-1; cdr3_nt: TGCGCCAGCAGCCAAACCACAGGCGGCCCTGAAGCTTTCTTT; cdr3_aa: CASSQTTGGPEAFF
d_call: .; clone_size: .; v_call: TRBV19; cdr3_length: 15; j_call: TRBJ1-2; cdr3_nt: TGTGCCAGTAGTATAAATCGGTATACTAACTATGGCTACACCTTC; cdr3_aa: CASSINRYTNYGYTF
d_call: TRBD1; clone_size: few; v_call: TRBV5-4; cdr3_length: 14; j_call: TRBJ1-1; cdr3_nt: TGTGCCAGCAGCGGCGGACAGGGGAGGGGGGCAGCTTTCTTT; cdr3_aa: CASSGGQGRGAAFF
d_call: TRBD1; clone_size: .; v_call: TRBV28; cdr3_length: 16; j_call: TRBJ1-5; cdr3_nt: TGTGCCAGCAGTTTATCGGGCAGGGGGCGGGATCAGCCCCAGCATTTT; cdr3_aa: CASSLSGRGRDQPQHF
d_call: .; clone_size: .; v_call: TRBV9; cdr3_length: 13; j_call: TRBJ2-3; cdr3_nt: TGTGCCAGCAGCGGGACTAGCACAGATACGCAGTATTTT; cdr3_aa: CASSGTSTDTQYF
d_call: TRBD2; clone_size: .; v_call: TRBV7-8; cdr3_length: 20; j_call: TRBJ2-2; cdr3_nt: TGTGCCAGCAGCTTCCCGGGACTAGCAAGAGGAGGGCGCTCAGACGGGGAGCTGTTTTTT; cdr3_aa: CASSFPGLARGGRSDGELFF
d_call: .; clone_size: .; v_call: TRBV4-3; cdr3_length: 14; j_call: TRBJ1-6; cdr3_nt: TGCGCCAGCAGCCAAGACTGGGGGGAATCACCCCTCCACTTT; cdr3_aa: CASSQDWGESPLHF